This T cell receptor beta chain was captured by sequencing in a study of control samples from healthy donors and cancer patients. The CDR3 extends over 15 amino acids. V was clipped by 5 bases and J by 2 bases; unmatched bases: 6. CDR1 and CDR2 from the germline V gene are SEHNR and FQNEAQ (reference sequence). The method was immunoSEQ multiplex PCR; TCRdb's version includes in-frame clones alone and lacks a portion of them. The table includes over 100,000 clones, over 75% detected once. J is TRBJ2-7 and V is TRBV7-9; 10 bases agree with TRBD1. The sequence was collected from a man aged 50 to 60 in good health. The sequenced sample was blood. In DNA, the CDR3 is TGTGCCAGCAGCCCCGGGACAGGGGCGGCCTACGAGCAGTACTTC. Residues: CASSPGTGAAYEQYF.